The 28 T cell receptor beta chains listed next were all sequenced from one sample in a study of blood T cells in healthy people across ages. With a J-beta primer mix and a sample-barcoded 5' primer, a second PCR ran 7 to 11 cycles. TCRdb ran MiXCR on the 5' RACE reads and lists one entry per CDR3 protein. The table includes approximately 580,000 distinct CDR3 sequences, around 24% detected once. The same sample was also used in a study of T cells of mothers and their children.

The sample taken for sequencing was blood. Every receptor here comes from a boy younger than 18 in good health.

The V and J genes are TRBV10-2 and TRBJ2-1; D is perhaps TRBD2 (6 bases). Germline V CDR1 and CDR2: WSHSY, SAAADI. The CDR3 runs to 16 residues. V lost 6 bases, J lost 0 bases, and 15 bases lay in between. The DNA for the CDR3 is TGCGCCAGCAGGGACGTAGTAGCGGTCTCCTACAATGAGCAGTTCTTC. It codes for CASRDVVAVSYNEQFF.

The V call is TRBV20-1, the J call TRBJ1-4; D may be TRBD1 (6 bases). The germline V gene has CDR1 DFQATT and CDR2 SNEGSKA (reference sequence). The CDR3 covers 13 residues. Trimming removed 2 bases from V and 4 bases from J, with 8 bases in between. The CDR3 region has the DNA TGCAGTGCTAGACAGGGGATTAATGAAAAACTGTTTTTT. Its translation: CSARQGINEKLFF.

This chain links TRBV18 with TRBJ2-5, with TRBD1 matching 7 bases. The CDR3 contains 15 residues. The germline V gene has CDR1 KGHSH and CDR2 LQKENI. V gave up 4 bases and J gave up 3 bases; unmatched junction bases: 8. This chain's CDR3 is CASSLSGQREETQYF. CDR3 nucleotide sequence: TGTGCCAGCTCACTCTCGGGACAGAGGGAAGAGACCCAGTACTTC.

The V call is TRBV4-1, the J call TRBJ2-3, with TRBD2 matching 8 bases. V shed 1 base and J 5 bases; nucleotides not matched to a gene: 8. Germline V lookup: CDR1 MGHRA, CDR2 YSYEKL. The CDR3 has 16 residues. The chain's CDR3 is CASSQVSSGSLDTQYF. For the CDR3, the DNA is TGCGCCAGCAGCCAAGTGTCCAGCGGGAGTTTAGATACGCAGTATTTT.

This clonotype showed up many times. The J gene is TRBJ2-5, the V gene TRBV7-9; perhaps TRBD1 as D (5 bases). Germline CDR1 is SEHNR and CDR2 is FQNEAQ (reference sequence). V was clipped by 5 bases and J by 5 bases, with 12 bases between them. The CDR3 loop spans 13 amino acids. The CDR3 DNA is TGTGCCAGCAGCCGTGGGGCAGGGGAGACCCAGTACTTC. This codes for CASSRGAGETQYF. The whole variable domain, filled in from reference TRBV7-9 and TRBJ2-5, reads DTGVSQNPRHKITKRGQNVTFRCDPISEHNRLYWYRQTLGQGPEFLTYFQNEAQLEKSRLLSDRFSAERPKGSFSTLEIQRTEQGDSAMYLCASSRGAGETQYFGPGTRLLVL.

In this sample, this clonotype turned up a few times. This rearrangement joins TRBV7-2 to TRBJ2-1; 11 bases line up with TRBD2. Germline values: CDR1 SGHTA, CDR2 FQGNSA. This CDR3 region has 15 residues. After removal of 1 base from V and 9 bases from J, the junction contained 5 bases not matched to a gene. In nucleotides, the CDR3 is TGTGCCAGCAGCTTAGTAACTAGCGGGGGTGGTGAGCAGTTCTTC. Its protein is CASSLVTSGGGEQFF.

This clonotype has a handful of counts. CDR3 region: CSARAGGGNTEAFF. DNA for the CDR3: TGCAGTGCTAGGGCAGGCGGTGGGAACACTGAAGCTTTCTTT. The J gene is TRBJ1-1, the V gene TRBV20-1; the D is unclear. Germline values: CDR1 DFQATT, CDR2 SNEGSKA (reference sequence). V lost 3 bases and J lost 1, with 12 bases in between. The CDR3 spans 14 residues.

The CDR3 region is CASSSGLAGGYYEQYF. For the CDR3, the DNA is TGTGCCAGCAGTTCGGGACTAGCGGGAGGTTACTACGAGCAGTACTTC. The rearrangement uses TRBV27 and TRBJ2-7; 15 nucleotides agree with TRBD2. Germline values: CDR1 MNHEY, CDR2 SMNVEV (reference sequence). The CDR3 runs to 16 residues. V shed 4 bases, J shed 3 bases, and the junction held 4 bases outside the gene matches.

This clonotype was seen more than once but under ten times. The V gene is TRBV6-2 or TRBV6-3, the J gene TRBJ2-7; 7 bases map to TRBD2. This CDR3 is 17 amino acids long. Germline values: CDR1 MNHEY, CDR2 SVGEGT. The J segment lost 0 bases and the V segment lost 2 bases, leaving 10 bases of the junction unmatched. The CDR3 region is CASSYPGLAEVSYEQYF. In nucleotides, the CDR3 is TGTGCCAGCAGTTACCCGGGGCTAGCGGAAGTCTCCTACGAGCAGTACTTC.

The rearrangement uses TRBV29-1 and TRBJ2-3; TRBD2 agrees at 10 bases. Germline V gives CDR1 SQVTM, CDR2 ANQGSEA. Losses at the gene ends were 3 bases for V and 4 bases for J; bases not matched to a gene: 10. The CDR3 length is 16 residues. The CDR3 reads CSVEGWASGGSDTQYF. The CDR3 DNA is TGCAGCGTTGAGGGGTGGGCTAGCGGGGGATCAGATACGCAGTATTTT.

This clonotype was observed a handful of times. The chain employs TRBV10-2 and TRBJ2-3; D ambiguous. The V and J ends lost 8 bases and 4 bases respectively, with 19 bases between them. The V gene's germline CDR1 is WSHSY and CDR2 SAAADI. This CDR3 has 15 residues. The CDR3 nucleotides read TGCGCCAGCGGCTTGCTGACGGCCCAGGCAGATACGCAGTATTTT. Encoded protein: CASGLLTAQADTQYF.

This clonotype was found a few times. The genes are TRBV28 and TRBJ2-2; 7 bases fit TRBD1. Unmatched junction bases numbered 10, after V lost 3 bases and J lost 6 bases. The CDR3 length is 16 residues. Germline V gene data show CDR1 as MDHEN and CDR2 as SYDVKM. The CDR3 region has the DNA TGTGCCAGCAGTTTGGCCACAGGGGTGGTCCCCGGGGAGCTGTTTTTT. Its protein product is CASSLATGVVPGELFF.

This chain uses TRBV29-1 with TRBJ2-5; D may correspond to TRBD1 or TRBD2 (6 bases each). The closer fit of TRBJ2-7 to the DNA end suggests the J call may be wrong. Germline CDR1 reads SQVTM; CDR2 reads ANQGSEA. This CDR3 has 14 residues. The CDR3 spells CSVEKVEGGYEQYF. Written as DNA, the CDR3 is TGCAGCGTTGAAAAAGTGGAGGGGGGTTACGAGCAGTACTTC.

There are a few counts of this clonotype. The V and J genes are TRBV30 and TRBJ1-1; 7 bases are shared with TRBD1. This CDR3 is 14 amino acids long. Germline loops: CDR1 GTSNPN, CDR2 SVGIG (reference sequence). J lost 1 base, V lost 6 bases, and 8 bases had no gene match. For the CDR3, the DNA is TGTGCCTGCAGTCCGACAGGGCGGAACACTGAAGCTTTCTTT. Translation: CACSPTGRNTEAFF.

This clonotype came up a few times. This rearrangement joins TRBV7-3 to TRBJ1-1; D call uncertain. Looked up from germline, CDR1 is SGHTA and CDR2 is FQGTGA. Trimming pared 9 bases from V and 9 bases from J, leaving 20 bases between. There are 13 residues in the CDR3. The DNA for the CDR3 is TGTGCCAGTAGCGTAATCCCGGCAGAAAAAGCTTTCTTT. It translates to CASSVIPAEKAFF.

The CDR3 nucleotides are TGTGCCAGCAGCTTAGCGGGACAGGGACCCCATACGCAGTATTTT. This translates into CASSLAGQGPHTQYF. The chain couples TRBV11-2 to TRBJ2-3, with 9 bases that match TRBD1. CDR1 is SGHAT and CDR2 is FQNNGV in the germline V gene. This CDR3 contains 15 residues. With 1 base clipped from V and 7 bases from J, the junction kept 6 bases outside the gene matches.

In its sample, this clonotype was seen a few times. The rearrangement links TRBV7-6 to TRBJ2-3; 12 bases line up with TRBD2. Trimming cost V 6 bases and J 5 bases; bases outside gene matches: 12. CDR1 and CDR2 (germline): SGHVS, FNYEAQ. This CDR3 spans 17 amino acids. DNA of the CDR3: TGTGCCAGCAGTTTCAATCTAGCGGGAGGGCCGGGAGATACGCAGTATTTT. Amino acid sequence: CASSFNLAGGPGDTQYF.

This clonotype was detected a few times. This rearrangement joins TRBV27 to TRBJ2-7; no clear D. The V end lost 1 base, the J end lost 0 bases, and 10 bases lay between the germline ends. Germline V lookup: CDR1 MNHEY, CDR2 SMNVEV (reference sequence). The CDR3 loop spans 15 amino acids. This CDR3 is CASSLYSVSSYEQYF. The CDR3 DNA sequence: TGTGCCAGCAGTTTATACAGCGTCAGCTCCTACGAGCAGTACTTC.

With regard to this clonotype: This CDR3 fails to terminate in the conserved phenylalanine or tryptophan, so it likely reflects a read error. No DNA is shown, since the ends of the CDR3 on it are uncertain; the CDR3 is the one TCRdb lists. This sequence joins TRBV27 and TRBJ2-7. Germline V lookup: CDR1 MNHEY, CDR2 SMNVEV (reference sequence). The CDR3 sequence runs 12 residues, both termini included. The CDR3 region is CASSLSSPEQCL.

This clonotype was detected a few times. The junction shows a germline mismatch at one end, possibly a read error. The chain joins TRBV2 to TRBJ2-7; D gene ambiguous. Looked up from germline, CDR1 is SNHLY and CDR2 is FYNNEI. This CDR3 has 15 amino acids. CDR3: CASSDPISTTYEQYF. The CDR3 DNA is TGTGCCAGCAGTGACCCGATCTCAACAACCTACGAGCAGTACTTT.

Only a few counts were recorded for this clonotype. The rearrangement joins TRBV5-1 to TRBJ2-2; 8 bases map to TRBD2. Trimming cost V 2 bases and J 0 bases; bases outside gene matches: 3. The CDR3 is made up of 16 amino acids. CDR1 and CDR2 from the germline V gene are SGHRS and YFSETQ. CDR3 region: CASSLALAANTGELFF. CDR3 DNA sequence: TGCGCCAGCAGCTTAGCACTAGCGGCGAACACCGGGGAGCTGTTTTTT.

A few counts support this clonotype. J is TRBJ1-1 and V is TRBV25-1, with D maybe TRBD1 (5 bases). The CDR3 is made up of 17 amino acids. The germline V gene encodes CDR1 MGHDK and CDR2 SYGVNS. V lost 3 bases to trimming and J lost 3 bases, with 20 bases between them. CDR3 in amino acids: CASSEAVGPGRDTEAFF. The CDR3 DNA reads TGTGCCAGCAGTGAGGCTGTGGGGCCGGGACGGGACACTGAAGCTTTCTTT.

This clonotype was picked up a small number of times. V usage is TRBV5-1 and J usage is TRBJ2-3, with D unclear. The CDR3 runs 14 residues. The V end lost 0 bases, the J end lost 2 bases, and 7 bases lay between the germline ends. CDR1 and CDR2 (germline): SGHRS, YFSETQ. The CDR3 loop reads CASSLEPPTDTQYF. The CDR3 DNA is TGCGCCAGCAGCTTGGAACCTCCCACAGATACGCAGTATTTT.

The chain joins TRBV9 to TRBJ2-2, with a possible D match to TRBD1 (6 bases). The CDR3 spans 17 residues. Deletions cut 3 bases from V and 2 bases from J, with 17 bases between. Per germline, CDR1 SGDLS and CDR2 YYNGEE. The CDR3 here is CASSAPRTELNTGELFF. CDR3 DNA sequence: TGTGCCAGCAGCGCGCCGCGGACAGAGCTCAACACCGGGGAGCTGTTTTTT.

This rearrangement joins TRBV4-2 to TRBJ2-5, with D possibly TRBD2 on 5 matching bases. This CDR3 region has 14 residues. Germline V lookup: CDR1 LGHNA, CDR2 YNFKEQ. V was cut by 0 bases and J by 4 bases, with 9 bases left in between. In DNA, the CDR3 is TGTGCCAGCAGCCAAGAAGAGGGATCAGAGACCCAGTACTTC. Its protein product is CASSQEEGSETQYF.

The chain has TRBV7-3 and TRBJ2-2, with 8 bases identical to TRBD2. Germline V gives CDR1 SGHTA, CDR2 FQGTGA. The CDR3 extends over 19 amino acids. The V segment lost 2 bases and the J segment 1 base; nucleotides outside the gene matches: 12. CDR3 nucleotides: TGTGCCAGCAGCTTAGTCCCTACCGGGGGGGCCGGGAACACCGGGGAGCTGTTTTTT. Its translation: CASSLVPTGGAGNTGELFF.

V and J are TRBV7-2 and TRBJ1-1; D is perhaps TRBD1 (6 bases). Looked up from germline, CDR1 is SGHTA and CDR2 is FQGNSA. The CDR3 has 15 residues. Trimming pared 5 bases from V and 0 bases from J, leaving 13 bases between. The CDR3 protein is CASSTGHNMNTEAFF. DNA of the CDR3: TGTGCCAGCAGCACGGGACACAACATGAACACTGAAGCTTTCTTT.

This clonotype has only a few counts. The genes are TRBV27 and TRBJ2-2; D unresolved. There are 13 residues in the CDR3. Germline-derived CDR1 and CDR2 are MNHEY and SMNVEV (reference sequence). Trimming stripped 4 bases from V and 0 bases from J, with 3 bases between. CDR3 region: CASSSANTGELFF. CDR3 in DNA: TGTGCCAGCAGTTCAGCGAACACCGGGGAGCTGTTTTTT.